The present TCR beta chain was sequenced within a study of T-cell memory formation after mild COVID-19. Study in general: Most TCR clusters belonged to a single donor. Study-wide points: A second wave expanding day 15 to 37 was CD4+-biased; contracting clones were balanced. CD4+ contracting clones were mainly CM and EM; CD8+ ones, EMRA.

The CDR3 has 14 residues. CDR1 and CDR2 (germline): SEHNR, FQNEAQ (reference sequence). V lost 2 bases to trimming and J lost 4 bases, with 11 bases between them. There are a few counts of this clonotype. The antigen is undetermined. TCR alpha and TCR beta cDNA libraries carrying sample barcodes and UMIs came from 5'RACE with constant-segment primers. TCRdb reanalysed the 5' RACE reads using MiXCR and keeps one entry per CDR3 protein. The sample yields some 260,000 distinct CDR3 sequences, about a sixth seen once. The TCR comes from a man in his late teens or twenties who had mild COVID-19 (a few samples of this study predate the infection). Cell type and time point are not known. The rearrangement joins TRBV7-9 to TRBJ1-1; D might be TRBD1 (6 bases). The sample taken for sequencing was PBMCs or a T cell subset sorted from them (not recorded which). In nucleotides, the CDR3 is TGTGCCAGCAGCTTACAGGGGAAGATCACTGAAGCTTTCTTT. It translates to CASSLQGKITEAFF.